This entry is about one T cell receptor beta chain. Antigen: not known. This entry comes from a study of T cell responses to AZD1222 COVID-19 vaccine. Study details: Pooled together were second doses at about 4 or about 12 weeks.

Using immunoSEQ multiplex PCR, the repertoire was profiled, and TCRdb retains in-frame clones only, with some absent. This sample has 100,000 or so clones; roughly 89% occur once, and the top ten carry 9.5% to 15%. Study-wide findings and caveats: CD4 TCRs associated with vaccination spanned spike, dominating at 160-218 and 743-854. Close to half of all spike-specific TCRs reportedly target regions of the variants that are unmutated. All repertoire sampling was performed exclusively after the peak T cell response.

Per the germline V gene, CDR1 is SGHAT and CDR2 is FQNNGV. This CDR3 comprises 12 residues. V lost 5 bases and J 9 bases, leaving 11 bases between the germline ends. The V call is TRBV11-2, the J call TRBJ2-1, with D perhaps TRBD2 (5 bases). This TCR was recovered from an adult in good health. Sequencing used peripheral blood, obtained on day 0 of AZD1222 vaccination. The CDR3: CASSPTAGEQFF. In nucleotides, the CDR3 is TGTGCCAGCAGCCCGACGGCGGGTGAGCAGTTCTTC. Full variable domain (missing parts from reference TRBV11-2 and TRBJ2-1): EAGVAQSPRYKIIEKRQSVAFWCNPISGHATLYWYQQILGQGPKLLIQFQNNGVVDDSQLPKDRFSAERLKGVDSTLKIQPAKLEDSAVYLCASSPTAGEQFFGPGTRLTVL.